This TCR beta chain was sequenced during a study of shared clonotypes between healthy human individuals. Some clones are missing from TCRdb's copy, which holds only in-frame ones; the method was immunoSEQ multiplex PCR. The table has 600,000 to 750,000 clones, over 55% seen once; the top ten hold less than 2%. Germline lookup yields CDR1 SGDLS and CDR2 YYNGEE. Trimming removed 0 bases at V and 3 bases at J, with 5 bases between. There are 13 residues in the CDR3. To note about this clone: The identical CDR3 is also encoded by other nucleotide sequences in the sample.

The chain recombines TRBV9 with TRBJ2-3; D gene ambiguous. This sequence originates from a woman aged 25 to 39 in good health. Sequencing was carried out using memory CD4+ T cells sorted from blood. Subset specified: CD45RA-negative fraction. The CDR3 sequence: CASSVAVTDTQYF. The CDR3 region has the DNA TGTGCCAGCAGCGTAGCTGTAACAGATACGCAGTATTTT.